This section outlines one T cell receptor (beta chain) sequence together with its context. What it recognizes is unknown. V dropped 5 bases and J dropped 4 bases, with 8 bases sitting between them. This CDR3 spans 12 amino acids. CDR1 is SGHTA, CDR2 FQGNSA, per germline. PCR primers comprised 60 Vbeta and 13 Jbeta primers. Clones were read by immunoSEQ multiplex PCR, and TCRdb kept only the in-frame ones, dropping some. This sample has 90,000 or so clones; approximately 71% occur once, and the top ten carry 2.5% to 3%. The sample belongs to a study of cytomegalovirus exposure and HLA in healthy donors. The study's findings and limits: On later analysis, the bulk of CMV-associated TCR beta chains appeared to be HLA-restricted. Relative to the approximately 700-donor mean, N-insertions were reportedly fewer in an Asian-associated ancestry cluster in a later analysis. By HLA locus, TCR association rates varied in a later analysis, with DRB1 showing the most and HLA-C the fewest.

The chain recombines TRBV7-2 with TRBJ1-2; tentative D call: TRBD1 (5 bases). This sequence originates from a man aged 50 to 60 in good health and CMV-seronegative. The specimen was PBMCs. The CDR3 sequence is CASSGHLYGYTF. In DNA, the CDR3 is TGTGCCAGCAGCGGACACCTCTATGGCTACACCTTC.